The 22 T cell receptor beta chains reported below all come from one sample, sequenced in a study of siplizumab effects on memory and regulatory T cells. Assay: immunoSEQ multiplex PCR; the TCRdb copy retains only in-frame clones and omits some. The sample contains over 85,000 clones, 94% of which appear only once. Sequenced input: non-Treg CD4+ T cells sorted from blood. The receptors were sampled from a human donor in good health.

The chain employs TRBV6-5 and TRBJ2-5; perhaps TRBD1 as D (6 bases). The CDR3 length is 13 residues. Germline V gene lookup returns CDR1 MNHEY and CDR2 SVGAGI. The V end was cut by 6 bases, the J end by 3 bases, with 11 bases between. The CDR3 loop reads CASRQTGKETQYF. The DNA for the CDR3 is TGTGCCAGCAGGCAAACAGGGAAAGAGACCCAGTACTTC.

The V call is TRBV7-9, the J call TRBJ1-1; 9 bases align to TRBD1. Germline-derived CDR1 and CDR2 are SEHNR and FQNEAQ (reference sequence). The CDR3 loop spans 14 amino acids. V shed 4 bases, J shed 11 bases, and the junction held 11 bases outside the gene matches. Here the CDR3 reads CASSSVGQGSFAFF. The CDR3 coding sequence is TGTGCCAGCAGCTCGGTCGGACAGGGGTCGTTTGCTTTCTTT.

Here the CDR3 DNA reads TGCGCCAGCAGCTTGGGGGGGACAGGTCACGCCAATGAGCAGTTCTTC. It codes for CASSLGGTGHANEQFF. The chain couples TRBV5-1 to TRBJ2-1, with 8 bases aligning to TRBD1. From germline, CDR1 is SGHRS and CDR2 YFSETQ. This CDR3 spans 16 amino acids. Trimming at V came to 0 bases and at J to 6 bases, leaving 8 bases not matched to a gene.

The chain links TRBV6-6 to TRBJ1-5, with TRBD1 as a possible D gene (6 bases). CDR3 size: 15 residues. V shed 0 bases and J shed 6 bases, with 12 bases lying between them. Germline V gene lookup returns CDR1 MNHNY and CDR2 SVGAGI (reference sequence). This chain's CDR3 is CASSYSTGSGQPQHF. CDR3 DNA: TGTGCCAGCAGTTACTCCACAGGGTCCGGTCAGCCCCAGCATTTT.

The chain combines TRBV9 with TRBJ2-3; 8 positions agree with TRBD2. The CDR3 runs to 18 residues. Trimming took 0 bases from V and 2 from J; bases not matched to a gene: 11. Looked up from germline, CDR1 is SGDLS and CDR2 is YYNGEE. This CDR3 reads CASSVGVVGLVFTDTQYF. CDR3 bases: TGTGCCAGCAGCGTAGGGGTAGTGGGACTAGTATTCACAGATACGCAGTATTTT.

The chain uses TRBV11-2 and TRBJ2-7; possible D gene TRBD1, 5 bases. The CDR3 extends over 13 amino acids. Germline V gene sequence: CDR1 SGHAT, CDR2 FQNNGV. Trimming pared 1 base from V and 4 bases from J, leaving 8 bases between. The DNA for the CDR3 is TGTGCCAGCAGCTTAGTGGCAGGGTACGAGCAGTACTTC. It translates to CASSLVAGYEQYF. Full variable domain (outside the CDR3, taken from reference TRBV11-2 and TRBJ2-7): EAGVAQSPRYKIIEKRQSVAFWCNPISGHATLYWYQQILGQGPKLLIQFQNNGVVDDSQLPKDRFSAERLKGVDSTLKIQPAKLEDSAVYLCASSLVAGYEQYFGPGTRLTVT.

V is TRBV28 and J is TRBJ2-7; D call uncertain. Germline lookup yields CDR1 MDHEN and CDR2 SYDVKM. Trimming stripped 2 bases from V and 0 bases from J, with 5 bases between. The CDR3 is 13 amino acids. CDR3 in DNA: TGTGCCAGCAGTTTAGGGATCTCCTACGAGCAGTACTTC. Protein: CASSLGISYEQYF.

The chain links TRBV11-2 to TRBJ2-6; 10 nucleotides match TRBD2. This CDR3 contains 17 residues. The germline CDR1 and CDR2 sequences are SGHAT and FQNNGV. With V trimmed by 2 bases and J by 3 bases, 4 bases remained unmatched. Here the CDR3 reads CASSLTSGRGGANVLTF. The CDR3 nucleotides read TGTGCCAGCAGCTTAACGAGCGGGAGGGGTGGGGCCAACGTCCTGACTTTC. The full variable domain, its missing parts supplied by reference TRBV11-2 and TRBJ2-6, is EAGVAQSPRYKIIEKRQSVAFWCNPISGHATLYWYQQILGQGPKLLIQFQNNGVVDDSQLPKDRFSAERLKGVDSTLKIQPAKLEDSAVYLCASSLTSGRGGANVLTFGAGSRLTVL.

This chain joins TRBV2 and TRBJ1-4; 11 bases are shared with TRBD1. The length of the CDR3 is 15 residues. The V segment lost 11 bases and the J segment 3 bases; nucleotides outside the gene matches: 8. From germline, CDR1 is SNHLY and CDR2 FYNNEI. For the CDR3, the DNA is TGTGCCGGAGGACAGGGGGCCAGAGCTAATGAAAAACTGTTTTTT. Encoded protein: CAGGQGARANEKLFF.

In DNA, the CDR3 is TGCGCCAGCAGCCAAGGATACCCTGGAGAGACCCAGTACTTC. Protein sequence: CASSQGYPGETQYF. This chain uses TRBV5-1 with TRBJ2-5; D gene unclear. Trimming stripped 4 bases from V and 4 bases from J, with 14 bases between. There are 14 residues in the CDR3. Germline lookup yields CDR1 SGHRS and CDR2 YFSETQ.

The chain carries TRBV29-1 and TRBJ1-6; 7 bases map to TRBD1. CDR1 is SQVTM, CDR2 ANQGSEA, per germline. The ends lost 5 bases at V and 0 bases at J; junction bases unmatched: 4. This CDR3 is built from 15 residues. CDR3 DNA sequence: TGCAGCGTTAAACAGGGGAACTCCTATAATTCACCCCTCCACTTT. This sequence encodes CSVKQGNSYNSPLHF.

The chain links TRBV6-5 to TRBJ2-2, with a weak D call TRBD1 (6 bases). The CDR3 has 13 amino acids. V lost 10 bases and J 3 bases, leaving 12 bases between the germline ends. Germline V CDR1 and CDR2: MNHEY, SVGAGI. The CDR3 DNA follows: TGTGCCACCCGGACAGAGCACACCGGGGAGCTGTTTTTT. Translating it yields CATRTEHTGELFF.

This rearrangement joins TRBV2 to TRBJ1-2; 8 nucleotides align to TRBD1. CDR3 length: 13 residues. The V segment lost 6 bases and the J segment 4 bases; nucleotides outside the gene matches: 4. In germline, CDR1 is SNHLY, CDR2 FYNNEI. CDR3 loop: CASRRQGIYGYTF. The DNA of the CDR3 is TGTGCCAGCAGGAGACAGGGGATCTATGGCTACACCTTC.

In nucleotides, the CDR3 is TGTGCCAGCAGCACGAGGGGCAGCACGAACACTGAAGCTTTCTTT. Translation: CASSTRGSTNTEAFF. J is TRBJ1-1 and V is TRBV11-3, with TRBD1 as a possible D gene (5 bases). This CDR3 has 15 amino acids. Trimming stripped 5 bases from V and 1 base from J, with 14 bases between. The germline gives CDR1 SGHNT, CDR2 YENEEA.

The V gene is TRBV5-1, the J gene TRBJ1-2; D is unresolved. Germline assignment: CDR1 SGHRS and CDR2 YFSETQ. V was clipped by 4 bases and J by 1 base, with 11 bases between them. CDR3 length: 14 residues. Here the CDR3 DNA reads TGCGCCAGCAGCCCCATGGCCCGTAACTATGGCTACACCTTC. Amino acid sequence: CASSPMARNYGYTF.

The chain recombines TRBV30 with TRBJ1-2; 7 bases line up with TRBD1. From germline, CDR1 is GTSNPN and CDR2 SVGIG (reference sequence). CDR3 length: 15 residues. V lost 1 base to trimming and J lost 0 bases; unmatched junction nucleotides: 5. The CDR3 DNA follows: TGTGCCTGGAGTGGACAGGGCCTAGCTAACTATGGCTACACCTTC. Protein product: CAWSGQGLANYGYTF.

This clone appeared a single time. The chain joins TRBV6-4 to TRBJ2-1, with D perhaps TRBD1 or TRBD2 (5 bases each). This CDR3 has 13 residues. Germline V gene sequence: CDR1 MRHNA, CDR2 SNTAGT. V lost 6 bases and J lost 3, with 9 bases in between. The CDR3 reads CASRRDGYNEQFF. CDR3 nucleotide sequence: TGTGCCAGCAGAAGGGACGGCTACAATGAGCAGTTCTTC.

This clone was counted between two and nine times. V and J are TRBV4-1 and TRBJ1-1; D unclear. The CDR3 is 12 residues long. V dropped 1 base and J dropped 8 bases, with 8 bases sitting between them. CDR1 MGHRA and CDR2 YSYEKL come from the germline V gene. This chain's CDR3 is CASSQGSQEAFF. Here the CDR3 DNA reads TGCGCCAGCAGCCAAGGGAGCCAGGAAGCTTTCTTT.

The V call is TRBV21-1, the J call TRBJ2-3. TRBV21-1 is assigned pseudogene status. This CDR3 spans 18 amino acids. The CDR3 sequence: CASSTPSRGDHSTDTQYF. DNA for the CDR3: TGTGCCAGCAGCACCCCGTCTAGGGGGGATCATAGCACAGATACGCAGTATTTT.

This rearrangement joins TRBV7-9 to TRBJ1-1; D possibly corresponds to TRBD1 (5 bases). The CDR3 length is 14 residues. V was cut by 7 bases and J by 4 bases, with 16 bases left in between. Germline V gives CDR1 SEHNR, CDR2 FQNEAQ (reference sequence). The DNA for the CDR3 is TGTGCCAGCACCATGGGGGGGAAAGGCACTGAAGCTTTCTTT. It yields the protein CASTMGGKGTEAFF.

This clone was recorded only once. V and J are TRBV5-8 and TRBJ1-1; TRBD1 aligns across 7 bases. The germline V gene has CDR1 SGHTS and CDR2 YDEGEE. This CDR3 contains 16 residues. The trim removed 4 bases at V and 3 bases at J, leaving 12 bases unmatched. CDR3 residues: CASSLPDTGDYTEAFF. In DNA form, the CDR3 reads TGTGCCAGCAGCCTACCGGATACAGGGGATTACACTGAAGCTTTCTTT.

The CDR3 bases are TGCGCCAGCAGCTTGGGCCCAGCCCGAGGTTCCGGGGAGCTGTTTTTT. Protein sequence: CASSLGPARGSGELFF. This sequence joins TRBV5-1 and TRBJ2-2, with D unclear. The V and J ends lost 0 bases and 6 bases respectively, with 15 bases between them. The CDR3 spans 16 residues. CDR1 SGHRS and CDR2 YFSETQ come from the germline V gene.